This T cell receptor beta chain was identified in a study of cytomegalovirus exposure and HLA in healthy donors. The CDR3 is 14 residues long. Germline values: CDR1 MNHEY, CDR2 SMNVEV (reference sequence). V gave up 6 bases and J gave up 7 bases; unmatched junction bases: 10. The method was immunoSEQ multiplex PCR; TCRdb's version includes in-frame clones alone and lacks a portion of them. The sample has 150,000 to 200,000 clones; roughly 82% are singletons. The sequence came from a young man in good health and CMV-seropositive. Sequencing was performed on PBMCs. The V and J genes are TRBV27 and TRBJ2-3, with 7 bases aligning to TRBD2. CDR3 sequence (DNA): TGTGCCAGCAGCCAGGCTAGCGGAGATCATACGCAGTATTTT. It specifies CASSQASGDHTQYF.